This T cell receptor (beta chain) was recovered during a study of T cell clonality in common variable immunodeficiency. Overall study findings and caveats: Links between repertoire features and CVID complications were heterogeneity-limited.

Each donor provided about 4.5 to 8.5 ml of heparinized whole blood. The table came from immunoSEQ multiplex PCR; TCRdb's copy has only in-frame clones and leaves some out. The profile covers fewer than 75,000 clones, none occurring a single time. This clone was seen at least ten times. Its target is unknown. Read coverage stops 3 residues before the CDR3 terminus; the germline J gene supplies the remainder. The germline gives CDR1 SGHDT, CDR2 YYEEEE. The CDR3 runs 15 residues. Germline trimming cut 4 bases from V and 5 bases from J; bases unmatched to any gene: 7. Sequenced input: peripheral blood mononuclear cells. The sequence was collected from a person between 18 and 69 years old in good health. V is TRBV5-6 and J is TRBJ2-3; TRBD1 matches 10 bases. The part of the CDR3 DNA that was read is TGTGCCAGCAGCCTCGACAGGGGGCGCGAAGATACG. This translates into CASSLDRGREDT. The complete CDR3 sequence is CASSLDRGREDTQYF.